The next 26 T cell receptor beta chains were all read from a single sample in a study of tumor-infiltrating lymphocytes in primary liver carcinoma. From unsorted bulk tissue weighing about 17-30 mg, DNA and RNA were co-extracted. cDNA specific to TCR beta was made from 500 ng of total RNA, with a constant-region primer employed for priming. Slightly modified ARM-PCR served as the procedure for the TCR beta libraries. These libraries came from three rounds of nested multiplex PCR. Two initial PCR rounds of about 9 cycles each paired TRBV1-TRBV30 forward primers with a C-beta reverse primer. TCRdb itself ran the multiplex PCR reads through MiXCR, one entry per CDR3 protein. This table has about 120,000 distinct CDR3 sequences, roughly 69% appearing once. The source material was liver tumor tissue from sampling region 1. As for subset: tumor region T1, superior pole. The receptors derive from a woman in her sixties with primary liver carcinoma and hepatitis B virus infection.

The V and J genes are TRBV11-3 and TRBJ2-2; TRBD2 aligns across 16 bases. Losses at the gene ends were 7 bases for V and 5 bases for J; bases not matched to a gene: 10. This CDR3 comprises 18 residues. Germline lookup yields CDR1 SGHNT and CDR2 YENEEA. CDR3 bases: TGTGCCAGCATCAAGGGACTAGCGGGAGGGCAAAGGACCGGGGAGCTGTTTTTT. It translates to CASIKGLAGGQRTGELFF.

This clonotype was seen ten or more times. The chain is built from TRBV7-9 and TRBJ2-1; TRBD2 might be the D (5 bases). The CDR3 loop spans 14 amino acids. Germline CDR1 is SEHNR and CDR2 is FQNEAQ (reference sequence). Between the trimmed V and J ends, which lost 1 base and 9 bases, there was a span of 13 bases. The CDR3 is CASSLGGSRGEQFF. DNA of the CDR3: TGTGCCAGCAGCTTAGGAGGATCCCGGGGTGAGCAGTTCTTC.

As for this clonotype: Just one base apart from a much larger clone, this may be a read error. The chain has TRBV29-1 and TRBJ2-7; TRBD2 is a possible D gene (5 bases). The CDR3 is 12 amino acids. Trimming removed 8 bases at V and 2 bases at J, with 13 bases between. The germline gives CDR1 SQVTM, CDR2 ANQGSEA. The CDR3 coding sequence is TGCAGCATTGGGGAGTCTGCCTACGAGCAGTACTTC. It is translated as CSIGESAYEQYF.

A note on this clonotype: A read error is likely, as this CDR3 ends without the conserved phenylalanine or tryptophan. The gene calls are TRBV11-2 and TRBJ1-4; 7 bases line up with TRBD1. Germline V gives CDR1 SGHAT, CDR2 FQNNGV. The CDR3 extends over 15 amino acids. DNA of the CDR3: TGTGCCAGAAGCTTAGAAGGGGGCGAAAATGAAGAACTGTTTCTT. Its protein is CARSLEGGENEELFL.

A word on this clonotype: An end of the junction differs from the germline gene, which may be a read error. The CDR3 DNA follows: TGTGCCAGAAGCTTAGGCCTATCGGCATTACGCTCCTACAATGAGCAGCTCTTC. Encoded protein: CARSLGLSALRSYNEQLF. This chain uses TRBV11-1 with TRBJ2-1; D call uncertain. CDR3 length: 18 amino acids. Looked up from germline, CDR1 is SGHAT and CDR2 is FQDESV (reference sequence).

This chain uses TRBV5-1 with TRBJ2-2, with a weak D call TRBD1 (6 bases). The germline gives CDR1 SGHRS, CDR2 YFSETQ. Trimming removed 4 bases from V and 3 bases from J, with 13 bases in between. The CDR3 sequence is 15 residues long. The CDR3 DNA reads TGCGCCAGCAGCGTTTCAGGGGATTACACCGGGGAGCTGTTTTTT. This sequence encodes CASSVSGDYTGELFF.

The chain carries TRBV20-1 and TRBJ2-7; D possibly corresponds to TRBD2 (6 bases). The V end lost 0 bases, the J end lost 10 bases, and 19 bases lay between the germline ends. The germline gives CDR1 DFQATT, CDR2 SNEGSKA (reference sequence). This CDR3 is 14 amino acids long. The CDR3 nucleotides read TGCAGTGCTAGAGACGGGACTGGCGGGACCTTTCAGTACTTC. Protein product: CSARDGTGGTFQYF.

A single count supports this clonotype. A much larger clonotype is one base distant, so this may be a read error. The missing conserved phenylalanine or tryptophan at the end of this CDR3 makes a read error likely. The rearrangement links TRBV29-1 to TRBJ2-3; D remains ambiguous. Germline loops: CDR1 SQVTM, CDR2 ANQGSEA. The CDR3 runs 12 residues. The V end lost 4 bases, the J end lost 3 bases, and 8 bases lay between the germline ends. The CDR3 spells CSVVPRTDTQYI. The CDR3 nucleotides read TGCAGCGTTGTTCCCCGGACAGATACGCAGTATATT.

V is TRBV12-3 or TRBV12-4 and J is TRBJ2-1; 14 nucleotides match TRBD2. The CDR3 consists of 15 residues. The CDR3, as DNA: TGTACCCGCGGACCCGGGACTAGCGGGAGCAATGAGCAGTTCTTC. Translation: CTRGPGTSGSNEQFF.

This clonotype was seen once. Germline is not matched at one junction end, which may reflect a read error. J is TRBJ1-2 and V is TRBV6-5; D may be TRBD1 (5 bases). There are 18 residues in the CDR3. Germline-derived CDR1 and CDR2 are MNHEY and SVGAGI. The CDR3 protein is CASSYRPVGLAANYDYTF. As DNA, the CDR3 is TGTGCCAGCAGTTACCGACCAGTGGGGCTCGCAGCTAACTATGACTACACCTTC.

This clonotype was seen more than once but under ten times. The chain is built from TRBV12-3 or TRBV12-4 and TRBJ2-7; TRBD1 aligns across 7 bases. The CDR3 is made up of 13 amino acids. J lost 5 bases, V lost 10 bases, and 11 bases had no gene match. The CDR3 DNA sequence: TGTGCCACCTCTGACAGGGCTGTCGACGAGCAGTACTTC. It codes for CATSDRAVDEQYF.

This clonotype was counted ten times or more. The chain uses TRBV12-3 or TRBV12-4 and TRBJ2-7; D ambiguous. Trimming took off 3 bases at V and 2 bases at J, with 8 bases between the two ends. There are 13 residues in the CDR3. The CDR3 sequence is CASSFQVPYEQYF. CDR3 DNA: TGTGCCAGCAGTTTTCAGGTCCCCTACGAGCAGTACTTC.

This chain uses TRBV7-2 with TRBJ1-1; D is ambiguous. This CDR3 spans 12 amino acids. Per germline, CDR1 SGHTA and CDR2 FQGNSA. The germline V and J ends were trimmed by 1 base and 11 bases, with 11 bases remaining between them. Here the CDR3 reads CASSLELPGAFF. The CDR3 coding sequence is TGTGCCAGCAGCTTAGAACTCCCGGGGGCTTTCTTT.

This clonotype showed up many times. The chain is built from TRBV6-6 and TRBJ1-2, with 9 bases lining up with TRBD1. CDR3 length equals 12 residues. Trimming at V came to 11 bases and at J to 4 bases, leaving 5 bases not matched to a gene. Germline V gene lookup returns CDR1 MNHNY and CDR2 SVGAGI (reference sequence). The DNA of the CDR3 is TGTGCCGTCCAACAGGGGGCCTATGGCTACACCTTC. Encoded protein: CAVQQGAYGYTF.

In nucleotides, the CDR3 is TGCGCCAGCAGTCCGCAGGGTGGTGGCAATCAGCCCCAGCATTTT. Protein sequence: CASSPQGGGNQPQHF. V gene TRBV5-1 combines with J gene TRBJ1-5, with D possibly being TRBD1 (5 bases). Trimming took 5 bases from V and 2 from J, leaving 14 bases between them. Germline V CDR1 and CDR2: SGHRS, YFSETQ. The CDR3 spans 15 residues. The full variable domain, its missing parts supplied by reference TRBV5-1 and TRBJ1-5, is KAGVTQTPRYLIKTRGQQVTLSCSPISGHRSVSWYQQTPGQGLQFLFEYFSETQRNKGNFPGRFSGRQFSNSRSEMNVSTLELGDSALYLCASSPQGGGNQPQHFGDGTRLSIL.

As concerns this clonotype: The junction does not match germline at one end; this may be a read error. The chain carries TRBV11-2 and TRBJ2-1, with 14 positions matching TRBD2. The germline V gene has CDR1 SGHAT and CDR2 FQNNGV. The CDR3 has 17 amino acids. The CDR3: CASSRRLAGGPGDEPFF. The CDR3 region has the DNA TGTGCCAGTAGCAGGAGACTAGCGGGAGGGCCGGGTGATGAGCCGTTCTTC.

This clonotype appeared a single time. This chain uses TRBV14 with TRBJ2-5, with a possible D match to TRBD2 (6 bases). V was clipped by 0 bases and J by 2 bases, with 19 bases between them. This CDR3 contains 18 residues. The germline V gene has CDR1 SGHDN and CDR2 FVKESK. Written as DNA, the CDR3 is TGTGCCAGCAGCCAAGATTTTCGGGCTAGCGTGCAACAAGAGACCCAGTACTTC. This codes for CASSQDFRASVQQETQYF.

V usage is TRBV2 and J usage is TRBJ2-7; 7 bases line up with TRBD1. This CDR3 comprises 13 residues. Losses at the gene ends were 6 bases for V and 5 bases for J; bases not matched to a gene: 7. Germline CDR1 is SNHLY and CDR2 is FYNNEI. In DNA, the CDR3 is TGTGCCAGCAGGGGACAGACGATTCACGAGCAGTACTTC. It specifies CASRGQTIHEQYF.

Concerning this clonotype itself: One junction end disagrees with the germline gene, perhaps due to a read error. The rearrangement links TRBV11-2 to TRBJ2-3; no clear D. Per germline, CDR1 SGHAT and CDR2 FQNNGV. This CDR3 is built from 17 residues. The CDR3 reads CASSLGFETVSTDTQYF. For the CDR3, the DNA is TGCGCCAGCAGCTTAGGATTTGAGACGGTTAGCACAGATACGCAGTATTTT.

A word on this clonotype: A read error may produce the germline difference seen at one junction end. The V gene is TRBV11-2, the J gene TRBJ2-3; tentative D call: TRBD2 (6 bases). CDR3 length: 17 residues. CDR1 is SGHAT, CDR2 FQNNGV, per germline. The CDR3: CTSTRGTGTRDIDTQYF. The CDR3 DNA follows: TGTACCAGCACCCGGGGGACCGGGACGCGCGACATAGATACGCAGTATTTT.

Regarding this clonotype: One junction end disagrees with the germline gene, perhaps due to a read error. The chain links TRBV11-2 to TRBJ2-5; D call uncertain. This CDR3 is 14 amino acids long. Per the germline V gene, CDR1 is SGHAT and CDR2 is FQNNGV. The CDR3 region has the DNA TGTGCCAGCAGCTTCGGCGAGAGGAAAGAGGCCCAGTACTTC. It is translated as CASSFGERKEAQYF.

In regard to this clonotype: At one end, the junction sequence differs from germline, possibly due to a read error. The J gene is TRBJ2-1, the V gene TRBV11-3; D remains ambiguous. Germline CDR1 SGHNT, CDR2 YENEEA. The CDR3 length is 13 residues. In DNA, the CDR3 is TGTGCCAACACTCGTACCAACTACAATGAGCAGCTCTTC. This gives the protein CANTRTNYNEQLF.

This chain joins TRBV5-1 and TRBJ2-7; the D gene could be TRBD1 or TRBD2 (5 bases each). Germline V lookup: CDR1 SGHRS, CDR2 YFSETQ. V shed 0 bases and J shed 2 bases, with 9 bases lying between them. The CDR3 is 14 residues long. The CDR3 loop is CASSLGGVAYEQYF. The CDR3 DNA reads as TGCGCCAGCAGCTTGGGAGGGGTGGCCTACGAGCAGTACTTC.

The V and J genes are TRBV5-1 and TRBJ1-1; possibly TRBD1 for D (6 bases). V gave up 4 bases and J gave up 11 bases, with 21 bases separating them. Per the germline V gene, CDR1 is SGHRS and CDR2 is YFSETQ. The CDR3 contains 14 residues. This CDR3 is CASSPARGRGDAFF. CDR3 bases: TGCGCCAGCAGCCCGGCCCGGGGGCGGGGCGATGCTTTCTTT.

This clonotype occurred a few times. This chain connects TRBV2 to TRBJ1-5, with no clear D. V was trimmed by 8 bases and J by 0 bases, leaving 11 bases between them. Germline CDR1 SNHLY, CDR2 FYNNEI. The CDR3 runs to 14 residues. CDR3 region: CASHPESSNQPQHF. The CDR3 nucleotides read TGTGCCAGCCATCCGGAAAGTAGCAATCAGCCCCAGCATTTT.

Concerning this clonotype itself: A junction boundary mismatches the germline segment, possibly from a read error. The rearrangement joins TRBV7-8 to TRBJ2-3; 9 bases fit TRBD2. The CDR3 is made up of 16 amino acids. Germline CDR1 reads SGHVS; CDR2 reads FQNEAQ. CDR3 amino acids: CTSSSLAGTNTDTQYF. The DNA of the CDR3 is TGTACCAGCAGCTCCCTAGCGGGAACGAACACAGATACGCAGTATTTT.